Each of the 28 T cell receptor beta chains below was sequenced from the same sample in a study of Ad26.COV2.S vaccination and SARS-CoV-2 variants. Clones were read by immunoSEQ multiplex PCR, and TCRdb kept only the in-frame ones, dropping some. The data hold about 680,000 clones, with around 89% observed a single time. Noted treatment: roughly 20 received Ad26.COV2.S at low or high dose, single or two shots; about 5 received placebo; per-sample allocation not given. At day 63 after the first vaccine or placebo injection, samples were drawn. The sample was peripheral blood, taken in a trial of Ad26.COV2.S vaccine versus placebo. These receptors all come from a person aged 18-65 years who received the Ad26.COV2.S COVID-19 vaccine or a placebo.

The J gene is TRBJ2-1, the V gene TRBV5-1, with D maybe TRBD1 (6 bases). From germline, CDR1 is SGHRS and CDR2 YFSETQ. The CDR3 has 16 residues. V was trimmed by 0 bases and J by 6 bases, leaving 16 bases between them. CDR3 sequence reads: CASSLGDRPPSNEQFF. As DNA, the CDR3 is TGCGCCAGCAGCTTGGGTGACAGGCCTCCGAGCAATGAGCAGTTCTTC.

Of note for this clone: Other nucleotide sequences in the sample specify the same CDR3. V usage is TRBV2 and J usage is TRBJ1-5; D remains ambiguous. The CDR3 consists of 13 residues. Trimming took off 5 bases at V and 0 bases at J, with 5 bases between the two ends. The germline CDR1 and CDR2 sequences are SNHLY and FYNNEI. CDR3 residues: CASSLYSNQPQHF. The DNA for the CDR3 is TGTGCCAGCAGTTTATATAGCAATCAGCCCCAGCATTTT.

This clone was observed a single time. The chain is built from TRBV30 and TRBJ2-5; D call uncertain. The V end was cut by 8 bases, the J end by 3 bases, with 7 bases between. CDR3 length: 10 residues. Germline V lookup: CDR1 GTSNPN, CDR2 SVGIG (reference sequence). CDR3 sequence (DNA): TGTGCCCTCGGAAAAGAGACCCAGTACTTC. Encoded protein: CALGKETQYF.

V usage is TRBV7-6 and J usage is TRBJ2-1; D might be TRBD2 (6 bases). Germline loops: CDR1 SGHVS, CDR2 FNYEAQ. The CDR3 length is 15 residues. V gave up 5 bases and J gave up 0 bases, with 11 bases separating them. The CDR3, as DNA: TGTGCCAGCAGCGTTAGCGGAAGCTCCTACAATGAGCAGTTCTTC. It translates to CASSVSGSSYNEQFF. Looking up the rest from reference TRBV7-6 and TRBJ2-1 gives the full variable domain: GAGVSQSPRYKVTKRGQDVALRCDPISGHVSLYWYRQALGQGPEFLTYFNYEAQQDKSGLPNDRFSAERPEGSISTLTIQRTEQRDSAMYRCASSVSGSSYNEQFFGPGTRLTVL.

This chain uses TRBV3-1 (or the pseudogene TRBV3-2) with TRBJ1-1, with D perhaps TRBD1 (5 bases). V lost 4 bases to trimming and J lost 5 bases, with 11 bases between them. The CDR3 runs to 13 residues. CDR1 is LGHDT and CDR2 is YNNKEL in the germline V gene (reference sequence). In DNA, the CDR3 is TGTGCCAGCAGCCCCCGACAGTTGACTGAAGCTTTCTTT. Translation: CASSPRQLTEAFF.

The chain recombines TRBV18 with TRBJ2-2, with 10 bases fitting TRBD1. From germline, CDR1 is KGHSH and CDR2 LQKENI. CDR3 length: 17 residues. V was pared by 3 bases and J by 5 bases, with 9 bases of the junction left unmatched. The CDR3 DNA sequence: TGTGCCAGCTCACCGGGACAGGGGAGTGTATGGACCGGGGAGCTGTTTTTT. It translates to CASSPGQGSVWTGELFF. Looking up the rest from reference TRBV18 and TRBJ2-2 gives the full variable domain: NAGVMQNPRHLVRRRGQEARLRCSPMKGHSHVYWYRQLPEEGLKFMVYLQKENIIDESGMPKERFSAEFPKEGPSILRIQQVVRGDSAAYFCASSPGQGSVWTGELFFGEGSRLTVL.

The rearrangement uses TRBV19 and TRBJ2-1, with TRBD2 matching 7 bases. The germline CDR1 and CDR2 sequences are LNHDA and SQIVND (reference sequence). The trim removed 3 bases at V and 6 bases at J, leaving 5 bases unmatched. The CDR3 covers 14 residues. For the CDR3, the DNA is TGTGCCAGTAGTATGAGGGAGGGCCCCAATGAGCAGTTCTTC. Protein: CASSMREGPNEQFF.

The chain combines TRBV9 with TRBJ2-3; D could derive from TRBD1 or TRBD2 (5 bases each). Germline CDR1 SGDLS, CDR2 YYNGEE. V dropped 4 bases and J dropped 1 base, with 19 bases sitting between them. The CDR3 extends over 17 amino acids. CDR3 in amino acids: CASSIRGTNPGTDTQYF. The CDR3 region has the DNA TGTGCCAGCAGCATCCGAGGGACGAACCCGGGCACAGATACGCAGTATTTT.

The chain is built from TRBV19 and TRBJ2-5, with a tentative D call TRBD2 (6 bases). CDR1 and CDR2 from the germline V gene are LNHDA and SQIVND (reference sequence). The CDR3 runs 14 residues. Trimming removed 0 bases from V and 5 bases from J, with 10 bases in between. CDR3 protein: CASSIDGGGETQYF. CDR3 bases: TGTGCCAGTAGTATAGACGGGGGAGGCGAGACCCAGTACTTC.

The chain combines TRBV19 with TRBJ1-5, with a tentative D call TRBD1 (6 bases). Germline V gives CDR1 LNHDA, CDR2 SQIVND (reference sequence). This CDR3 is 14 amino acids long. Trimming took off 1 base at V and 7 bases at J, with 11 bases between the two ends. Here the CDR3 DNA reads TGTGCCAGTAGTATAGGGTTGGGACACCAGCCCCAGCATTTT. Translating it yields CASSIGLGHQPQHF.

The chain links TRBV7-9 to TRBJ2-7, with D tentatively TRBD2 (6 bases). CDR1 and CDR2 (germline): SEHNR, FQNEAQ (reference sequence). Trimming removed 4 bases from V and 5 bases from J, with 18 bases in between. The CDR3 runs to 15 residues. CDR3 protein: CASSSNWGTGDEQYF. The CDR3 nucleotides read TGTGCCAGCAGCTCCAATTGGGGTACGGGGGACGAGCAGTACTTC.

The chain links TRBV7-9 to TRBJ1-1; no reliable D call. The CDR3 is 14 residues long. Deletions cut 1 base from V and 3 bases from J, with 9 bases between. Germline V gene lookup returns CDR1 SEHNR and CDR2 FQNEAQ (reference sequence). The CDR3 protein is CASSLVIMDTEAFF. In nucleotides, the CDR3 is TGTGCCAGCAGCTTAGTTATAATGGACACTGAAGCTTTCTTT.

In the case of this clone: This sample also contains other DNA sequences that code for the same CDR3. V and J are TRBV24-1 and TRBJ2-3; no firm D call. With 9 bases removed from V and 0 bases from J, the gap between germline ends came to 6 bases. Germline loops: CDR1 KGHDR, CDR2 SFDVKD. This CDR3 is built from 12 residues. CDR3 sequence reads: CATSGSTDTQYF. Written as DNA, the CDR3 is TGTGCCACCTCGGGTAGCACAGATACGCAGTATTTT.

This clone was recorded only once. Other DNA sequences in this specimen translate into the identical CDR3. The CDR3 DNA is TGTGCCAGCTCACCTGGGCCGATTAATGAAAAACTGTTTTTT. It is translated as CASSPGPINEKLFF. The chain links TRBV18 to TRBJ1-4, with D hard to call. Between the trimmed V and J ends, which lost 3 bases and 4 bases, there was a span of 9 bases. This CDR3 is built from 14 residues. Germline CDR1 and CDR2: KGHSH and LQKENI.

The chain has TRBV11-2 and TRBJ2-1; D is unresolved. V was shortened by 3 bases and J by 5 bases, with 17 bases between the two germline ends. CDR3 length: 16 amino acids. CDR1 is SGHAT, CDR2 FQNNGV, per germline. DNA of the CDR3: TGTGCCAGCAGCTTTTCCATCCCGCTGCCCGACAATGAGCAGTTCTTC. It codes for CASSFSIPLPDNEQFF.

This chain connects TRBV30 to TRBJ2-7; TRBD1 or TRBD2 may be the D gene (5 bases each). V lost 1 base and J 4 bases, leaving 11 bases between the germline ends. In germline, CDR1 is GTSNPN, CDR2 SVGIG (reference sequence). This CDR3 has 13 residues. The CDR3 sequence is CAWSGDEGYEQYF. The CDR3 DNA is TGTGCCTGGAGTGGGGACGAGGGTTACGAGCAGTACTTC.

The chain is built from TRBV28 and TRBJ2-3; D perhaps matches TRBD1 (5 bases). The CDR3 spans 15 residues. Germline V gene lookup returns CDR1 MDHEN and CDR2 SYDVKM. V was pared by 5 bases and J by 2 bases, with 14 bases between. The CDR3 protein is CASSPSTEITDTQYF. Written as DNA, the CDR3 is TGTGCCAGCAGTCCGTCGACAGAGATCACAGATACGCAGTATTTT.

V and J are TRBV6-5 and TRBJ2-3; no clear D gene. Deletions cut 5 bases from V and 1 base from J, with 13 bases between. CDR3 length: 15 residues. Germline assignment: CDR1 MNHEY and CDR2 SVGAGI. DNA for the CDR3: TGTGCCAGCAGTCAGAAGACACCCCGCACAGATACGCAGTATTTT. Protein product: CASSQKTPRTDTQYF.

The gene calls are TRBV6-5 and TRBJ2-7, with TRBD1 identical over 7 bases. Trimming cost V 10 bases and J 3 bases; bases outside gene matches: 9. This CDR3 has 13 residues. Germline CDR1 reads MNHEY; CDR2 reads SVGAGI. CDR3 nucleotide sequence: TGTGCCACATGGGACAGAGGATACTACGAGCAGTACTTC. The encoded protein is CATWDRGYYEQYF.

The CDR3 bases are TGTGCCAGCAGTCCAACAACCTTGGGGAACTATGGCTACACCTTC. It is translated as CASSPTTLGNYGYTF. This sequence joins TRBV27 and TRBJ1-2; D unresolved. V was pared by 5 bases and J by 2 bases, with 15 bases between. Germline assignment: CDR1 MNHEY and CDR2 SMNVEV (reference sequence). The CDR3 is 15 residues long.

This chain links TRBV12-5 with TRBJ2-3; 7 bases are shared with TRBD1. In germline, CDR1 is LGHNT, CDR2 FRNRAP. Trimming took 2 bases from V and 2 from J; bases not matched to a gene: 7. The CDR3 runs 16 residues. CDR3 sequence reads: CASGLPRDSLTDTQYF. The CDR3 DNA sequence: TGTGCTAGTGGTTTGCCGAGGGACAGCCTCACAGATACGCAGTATTTT. The full variable domain, completed using reference TRBV12-5 and TRBJ2-3, is DARVTQTPRHKVTEMGQEVTMRCQPILGHNTVFWYRQTMMQGLELLAYFRNRAPLDDSGMPKDRFSAEMPDATLATLKIQPSEPRDSAVYFCASGLPRDSLTDTQYFGPGTRLTVL.

There are a few counts of this clone. The DNA of the CDR3 is TGCAGCGTTGACCAAGGCAGCAATCAGCCCCAGCATTTT. It codes for CSVDQGSNQPQHF. V and J are TRBV29-1 and TRBJ1-5; D gene ambiguous. The CDR3 is 13 amino acids. Germline lookup yields CDR1 SQVTM and CDR2 ANQGSEA. Trimming took off 3 bases at V and 1 base at J, with 7 bases between the two ends. Full variable domain (missing parts from reference TRBV29-1 and TRBJ1-5): SAVISQKPSRDICQRGTSLTIQCQVDSQVTMMFWYRQQPGQSLTLIATANQGSEATYESGFVIDKFPISRPNLTFSTLTVSNMSPEDSSIYLCSVDQGSNQPQHFGDGTRLSIL.

This clone was recorded a few times. The chain has TRBV20-1 and TRBJ1-6; D remains unclear. Germline values: CDR1 DFQATT, CDR2 SNEGSKA (reference sequence). The CDR3 is 14 residues long. V was cut by 3 bases and J by 8 bases, with 14 bases left in between. The DNA for the CDR3 is TGCAGTGCTAGTAGCATGGGAGTTGATTCACCCCTCCACTTT. Its protein product is CSASSMGVDSPLHF.

This clone was found once. Distinct nucleotide sequences in the sample also encode this CDR3. The V call is TRBV6-6, the J call TRBJ2-7, with a possible D match to TRBD2 (6 bases). Between the trimmed V and J ends, which lost 6 bases and 5 bases, there was a span of 14 bases. The CDR3 contains 13 residues. Germline CDR1 reads MNHNY; CDR2 reads SVGAGI (reference sequence). CDR3 nucleotide sequence: TGTGCCAGCAGCCCTGGGGGGAGCCACGAGCAGTACTTC. Its protein is CASSPGGSHEQYF.

V usage is TRBV7-9 and J usage is TRBJ1-1; 11 nucleotides agree with TRBD1. Looked up from germline, CDR1 is SEHNR and CDR2 is FQNEAQ (reference sequence). Trimming removed 8 bases from V and 7 bases from J; junction bases left unmatched: 12. The CDR3 sequence is 15 residues long. CDR3 coding DNA: TGTGCCAGCGGCCTCCGGACAGGGGGCTTGGATGAAGCTTTCTTT. Amino acid sequence: CASGLRTGGLDEAFF.

The gene calls are TRBV6-1 and TRBJ1-6; 12 positions match TRBD1. Germline CDR1 and CDR2: MNHNS and SASEGT. The CDR3 runs to 16 residues. The V segment lost 4 bases and the J segment 10 bases; nucleotides outside the gene matches: 8. The CDR3 sequence is CASSGTGTGGGSPLHF. DNA for the CDR3: TGTGCCAGCAGTGGAACCGGGACAGGGGGCGGCTCACCCCTCCACTTT.

This chain connects TRBV9 to TRBJ1-2; 8 bases are a match to TRBD1. V lost 4 bases to trimming and J lost 1 base; unmatched junction nucleotides: 3. CDR1 SGDLS and CDR2 YYNGEE come from the germline V gene. This CDR3 is built from 14 residues. As DNA, the CDR3 is TGTGCCAGCAGCATAGACAGGGGTAACTATGGCTACACCTTC. It translates to CASSIDRGNYGYTF.

The chain employs TRBV2 and TRBJ2-7, with D uncertain. The CDR3 extends over 13 amino acids. Trimming took 4 bases from V and 2 from J, leaving 9 bases between them. The germline CDR1 and CDR2 sequences are SNHLY and FYNNEI. The CDR3 spells CASSADRTYEQYF. The CDR3 DNA sequence: TGTGCCAGCAGTGCTGACCGGACCTACGAGCAGTACTTC.